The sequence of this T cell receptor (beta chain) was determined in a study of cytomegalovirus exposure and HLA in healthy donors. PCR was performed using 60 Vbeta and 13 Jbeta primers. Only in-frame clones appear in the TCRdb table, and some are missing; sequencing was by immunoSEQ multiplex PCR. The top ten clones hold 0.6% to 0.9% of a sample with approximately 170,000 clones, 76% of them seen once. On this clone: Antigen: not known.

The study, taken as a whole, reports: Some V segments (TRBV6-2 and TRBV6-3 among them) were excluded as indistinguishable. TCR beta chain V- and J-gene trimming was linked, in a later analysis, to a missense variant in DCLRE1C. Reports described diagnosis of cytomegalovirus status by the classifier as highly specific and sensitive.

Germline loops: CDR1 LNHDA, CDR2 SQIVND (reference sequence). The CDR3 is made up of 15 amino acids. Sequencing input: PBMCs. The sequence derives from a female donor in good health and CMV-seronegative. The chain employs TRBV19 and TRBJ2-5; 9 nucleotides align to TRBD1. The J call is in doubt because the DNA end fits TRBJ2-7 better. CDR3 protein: CASSILGQGGYEQYF. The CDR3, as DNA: TGTGCCAGTAGTATCTTGGGACAGGGTGGCTACGAGCAGTACTTC.